This T cell receptor beta chain was captured in a study of identical twins. V was cut by 6 bases and J by 3 bases, with 15 bases left in between. CDR1 SGHVS and CDR2 FQNEAQ come from the germline V gene. The CDR3 is 15 amino acids. A few counts support this clonotype. TCRdb fed the 5' RACE reads into MiXCR, producing one record per CDR3 protein. The repertoire includes about 530,000 distinct CDR3 sequences, approximately 16% of them detected once, and 0.35% to 0.45% sits in the top ten. The sample also formed part of further work on yellow fever vaccine responses in identical twins.

The clonotype comes from a woman aged 18-29 years in good health. Sequences were obtained from CD4+ T cells sorted from blood. This sequence joins TRBV7-8 and TRBJ1-5; a possible D gene is TRBD1 (5 bases). In nucleotides, the CDR3 is TGTGCCAGCAGGGAGGGGAGTAGTATCAATCAGCCCCAGCATTTT. Residues: CASREGSSINQPQHF.